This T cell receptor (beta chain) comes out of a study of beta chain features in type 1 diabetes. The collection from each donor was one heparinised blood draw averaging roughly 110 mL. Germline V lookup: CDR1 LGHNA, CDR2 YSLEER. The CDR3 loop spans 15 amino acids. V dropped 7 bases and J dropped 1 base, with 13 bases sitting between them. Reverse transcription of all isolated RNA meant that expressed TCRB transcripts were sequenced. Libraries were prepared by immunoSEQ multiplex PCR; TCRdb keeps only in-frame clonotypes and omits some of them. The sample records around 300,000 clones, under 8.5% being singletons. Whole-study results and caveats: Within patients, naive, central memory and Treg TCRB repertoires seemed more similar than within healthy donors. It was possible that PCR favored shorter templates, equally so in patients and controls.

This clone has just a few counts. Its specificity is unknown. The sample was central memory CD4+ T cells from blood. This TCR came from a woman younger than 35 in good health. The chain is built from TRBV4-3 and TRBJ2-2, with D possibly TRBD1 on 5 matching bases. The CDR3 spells CASTYGQGNTGELFF. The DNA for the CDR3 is TGCGCCAGCACCTACGGGCAGGGGAACACCGGGGAGCTGTTTTTT.